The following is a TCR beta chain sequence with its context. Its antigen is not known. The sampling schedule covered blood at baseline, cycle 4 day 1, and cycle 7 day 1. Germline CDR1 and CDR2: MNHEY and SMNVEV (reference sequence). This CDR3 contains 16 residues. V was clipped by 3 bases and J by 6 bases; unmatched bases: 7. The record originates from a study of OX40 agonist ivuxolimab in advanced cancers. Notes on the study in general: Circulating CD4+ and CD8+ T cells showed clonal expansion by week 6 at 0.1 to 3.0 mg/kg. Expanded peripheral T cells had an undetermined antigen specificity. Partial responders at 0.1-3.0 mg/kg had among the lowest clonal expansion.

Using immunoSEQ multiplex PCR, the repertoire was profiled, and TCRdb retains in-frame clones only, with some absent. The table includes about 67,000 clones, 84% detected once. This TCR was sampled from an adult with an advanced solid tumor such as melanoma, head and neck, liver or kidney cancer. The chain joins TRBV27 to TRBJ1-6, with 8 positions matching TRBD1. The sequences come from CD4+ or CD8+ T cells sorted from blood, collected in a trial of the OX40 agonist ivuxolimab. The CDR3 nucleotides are TGTGCCAGCAGTTTGGCACAGGGGGTACCTAATTCACCCCTCCACTTT. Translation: CASSLAQGVPNSPLHF.